This is a list of T cell receptor beta chains from one sample in a study of T cells after yellow fever vaccination. TCRdb re-called the 5' RACE reads through MiXCR, storing one row per CDR3 protein. The data contain 310,000 or so distinct CDR3 sequences, around 6.8% of them seen just once; the ten biggest clones take up 15% to 20%. This material consisted of PBMCs, taken more than 40 days after the first yellow fever vaccination. The receptors were gathered from a man aged 18 to 30 who received the YFV17D yellow fever vaccine. The conserved cysteine and the conserved F or W are not part of the CDR3 here. The order of the fields is V gene, J gene, CDR3 protein.

TRBV5-1	TRBJ1-1	ASSSGAGETEAF
TRBV5-1	TRBJ2-2	ASSLGMGPGELF
TRBV4-1	TRBJ2-1	ASGGGVDEQF
TRBV20-1	TRBJ2-1	SARSTSGTIYNEQF
TRBV7-2	TRBJ1-2	ASSMRGYYGYT
TRBV12-5	TRBJ2-1	ASTLRDASGSEQF
TRBV10-3	TRBJ1-1	AISARVDTEAF
TRBV9	TRBJ2-4	ASSVGLAGGTTNGIQY
TRBV7-8	TRBJ1-5	ASSDLDGQYSNQPQH
TRBV25-1	TRBJ2-2	ASSELSFDAGELF
TRBV20-1	TRBJ2-1	SARDPRDRGSSEQF
TRBV28	TRBJ1-4	ASTVSATNEKLF
TRBV4-2	TRBJ2-3	ASSQLSGGYTDTQY
TRBV28	TRBJ2-1	ASKAAGGPLNEQF
TRBV19	TRBJ1-1	ASRDRGPLNTEAF
TRBV5-6	TRBJ2-1	ASSLYNAGGRKF
TRBV2	TRBJ1-5	VSSDRDSLLGQPQH
TRBV30	TRBJ2-7	AWSPFRDMEQY
TRBV6-5	TRBJ2-5	ASSYLKNPETLQETQY
TRBV12-3/TRBV12-4	TRBJ2-7	ASSFGTVYEQY
TRBV7-3	TRBJ2-3	ASREMGLASDTQY
TRBV7-8	TRBJ1-1	ASSFLSNTEAF
TRBV20-1	TRBJ1-6	SARDRQAPLYINSPLH
TRBV6-2/TRBV6-3	TRBJ2-5	ASSYVSIGETQY
TRBV9	TRBJ2-1	ASSVGQGAFNEQF
TRBV7-2	TRBJ1-6	ASSLNPDRHSPLH
TRBV6-1	TRBJ2-3	ASSVASAGGYTDTQY
TRBV3-1	TRBJ1-6	ASSPDGANSPLH
TRBV12-5	TRBJ2-7	ASGWAETYEQY
TRBV19	TRBJ1-5	ASSSQGSSQPQH
TRBV12-3/TRBV12-4	TRBJ2-1	ASSTQRGVNNEQF
TRBV28	TRBJ2-2	ASRLGLAGANTGELF
TRBV7-6	TRBJ1-1	ASSYPNGEAF
TRBV7-2	TRBJ2-3	ASGFRSGGASTDTQY
TRBV11-1	TRBJ2-1	ASSSWSGGSPNEQF
TRBV20-1	TRBJ1-5	SARVGHAPYGNQPQH
TRBV10-2	TRBJ1-1	ASSDAGLTEAF
TRBV10-3	TRBJ1-5	AISGGIYGIPSNQPQH